What follows are 20 T cell receptor beta chains derived from one specimen sequenced in a study of blood T cell repertoires in COVID-19. Sequencing was performed with immunoSEQ multiplex PCR; in TCRdb, only in-frame clones are kept and a portion is missing. Of tens of thousands of clones in the sample, 65% to 80% were seen once. Material for sequencing was peripheral blood. Receptors originate from a man between 65 and 85 years old with acute or convalescent COVID-19.

In its sample, this clone was seen a few times. The CDR3 nucleotides read TGTGCCAGCAGCTTATACGGGACAGGGGTTGGGGCCAACGTCCTGACTTTC. Protein product: CASSLYGTGVGANVLTF. The chain is built from TRBV7-9 and TRBJ2-6, with TRBD1 identical over 10 bases. The CDR3 loop spans 17 amino acids. The ends lost 2 bases at V and 3 bases at J; junction bases unmatched: 4. The V gene's germline CDR1 is SEHNR and CDR2 FQNEAQ (reference sequence).

The V call is TRBV6-2 or TRBV6-3, the J call TRBJ2-1, with a possible D match to TRBD1 (6 bases). Trimming cost V 7 bases and J 2 bases, with 15 bases left between them. CDR1 MNHEY and CDR2 SVGEGT come from the germline V gene. The CDR3 runs to 15 residues. The CDR3 protein is CASTPWQGTYNEQFF. The DNA of the CDR3 is TGTGCCAGCACCCCCTGGCAGGGGACCTACAATGAGCAGTTCTTC.

This clone was seen a handful of times. This chain joins TRBV12-2 and TRBJ1-1; the D segment call TRBD1 is taken from the table without a DNA check. TRBV12-2 is termed a pseudogene. The CDR3 runs to 18 residues. The CDR3 loop reads CASRLVEDRGPMGTEAFF. DNA for the CDR3: TGTGCAAGTCGCTTAGTAGAGGACAGGGGGCCGATGGGCACTGAAGCTTTCTTT.

The chain links TRBV25-1 to TRBJ1-1; D possibly corresponds to TRBD1 (6 bases). Germline CDR1 reads MGHDK; CDR2 reads SYGVNS. This CDR3 region has 15 residues. V lost 5 bases to trimming and J lost 2 bases, with 15 bases between them. The CDR3 spells CASSRAGTSNTEAFF. In DNA, the CDR3 is TGTGCCAGCAGTCGAGCCGGGACAAGTAACACTGAAGCTTTCTTT.

The rearrangement uses TRBV28 and TRBJ2-3, with D possibly TRBD2 on 7 matching bases. CDR3 size: 17 residues. CDR1 and CDR2 from the germline V gene are MDHEN and SYDVKM. V gave up 7 bases and J gave up 2 bases, with 22 bases separating them. As DNA, the CDR3 is TGTGCCAGCACCGCGATGGTTGCGGGGGCTCACACAGATACGCAGTATTTT. Translated: CASTAMVAGAHTDTQYF.

This clone showed up just a few times. The V gene is TRBV28, the J gene TRBJ1-5, with a weak D call TRBD1 (5 bases). The CDR3 has 18 amino acids. CDR1 is MDHEN and CDR2 is SYDVKM in the germline V gene. The V gene lost 1 base and the J gene lost 4 bases, with 20 bases spanning the gap. The CDR3 is CASSLLNAGGGSNQPQHF. The CDR3 DNA follows: TGTGCCAGCAGTTTATTAAACGCCGGTGGGGGGTCTAATCAGCCCCAGCATTTT.

This chain connects TRBV27 to TRBJ2-5; 10 nucleotides line up with TRBD1. Germline V CDR1 and CDR2: MNHEY, SMNVEV (reference sequence). Unmatched junction bases numbered 4, after V lost 0 bases and J lost 6 bases. The CDR3 covers 15 residues. The CDR3 DNA sequence: TGTGCCAGCAGTTTATCGACAGGGGGCGCGAAGACCCAGTACTTC. Protein: CASSLSTGGAKTQYF.

This rearrangement joins TRBV4-1 to TRBJ2-3, with D unresolved. The germline CDR1 and CDR2 sequences are MGHRA and YSYEKL. Trimming left V 1 base short and J 6 bases short, with 14 bases between. The CDR3 totals 15 residues. In DNA, the CDR3 is TGCGCCAGCAGCCAAGTGCAGGTGGCAACGGATACGCAGTATTTT. It specifies CASSQVQVATDTQYF.

V and J are TRBV6-6 and TRBJ2-2, with 10 nucleotides matching TRBD1. The germline gives CDR1 MNHNY, CDR2 SVGAGI (reference sequence). The CDR3 is made up of 15 amino acids. After removal of 7 bases from V and 6 bases from J, the junction contained 8 bases not matched to a gene. Here the CDR3 DNA reads TGTGCCAGCACCGCGGGACAGGGGTATTCCGGGGAGCTGTTTTTT. This sequence encodes CASTAGQGYSGELFF.

This clone has just a few counts. The rearrangement links TRBV4-2 to TRBJ1-3; TRBD1 is a possible D gene (5 bases). Per the germline V gene, CDR1 is LGHNA and CDR2 is YNFKEQ. This CDR3 contains 19 residues. V was pared by 0 bases and J by 1 base, with 19 bases between. CDR3: CASSQDQGLFSPSGNTIYF. The CDR3 DNA reads as TGTGCCAGCAGCCAAGATCAGGGCCTTTTTTCTCCGTCTGGAAACACCATATATTTT.

CDR3 sequence: CASSFFGQGTDTQYF. Here the CDR3 DNA reads TGTGCCAGCAGCTTTTTTGGGCAGGGAACAGATACGCAGTATTTT. The J gene is TRBJ2-3, the V gene TRBV5-6, with D possibly TRBD1 on 5 matching bases. V lost 2 bases and J lost 3, with 13 bases in between. The CDR3 is 15 amino acids. The germline V gene encodes CDR1 SGHDT and CDR2 YYEEEE.

This clone was picked up a small number of times. This chain connects TRBV28 to TRBJ1-6, with TRBD1 identical over 8 bases. V shed 6 bases, J shed 8 bases, and the junction held 9 bases outside the gene matches. CDR3 length equals 15 residues. CDR1 and CDR2 (germline): MDHEN, SYDVKM. This CDR3 is CASRTTDREYSPLHF. CDR3 bases: TGTGCCAGCAGGACAACGGACAGGGAATATTCACCCCTCCACTTT.

V and J are TRBV28 and TRBJ1-5; 8 positions agree with TRBD1. CDR1 is MDHEN and CDR2 is SYDVKM in the germline V gene. The ends lost 7 bases at V and 5 bases at J; junction bases unmatched: 4. This CDR3 contains 13 residues. The CDR3 region has the DNA TGTGCCAGCATCGGACAGGGCCATCAGCCCCAGCATTTT. This translates into CASIGQGHQPQHF.

V and J are TRBV6-5 and TRBJ2-2; TRBD2 matches 8 bases. The CDR3 contains 16 residues. V lost 2 bases, J lost 3 bases, and 5 bases stayed unmatched. The germline V gene has CDR1 MNHEY and CDR2 SVGAGI. CDR3 in amino acids: CASSYSGGVDTGELFF. Written as DNA, the CDR3 is TGTGCCAGCAGTTACAGCGGGGGAGTGGACACCGGGGAGCTGTTTTTT.

The rearrangement uses TRBV19 and TRBJ1-2; a weak D match, TRBD1 (6 bases). The germline V and J ends were trimmed by 6 bases and 0 bases, with 14 bases remaining between them. Germline CDR1 and CDR2: LNHDA and SQIVND (reference sequence). This CDR3 has 15 residues. CDR3 nucleotides: TGTGCCAGTAGCCAAGGACAGATTTCTAACTATGGCTACACCTTC. Translating it yields CASSQGQISNYGYTF.

The V call is TRBV7-9, the J call TRBJ2-3, with D unresolved. Between the trimmed V and J ends, which lost 1 base and 2 bases, there was a span of 7 bases. The CDR3 runs to 14 residues. Germline V gene sequence: CDR1 SEHNR, CDR2 FQNEAQ (reference sequence). As DNA, the CDR3 is TGTGCCAGCAGCTTAGACAGTAACACAGATACGCAGTATTTT. Protein sequence: CASSLDSNTDTQYF. The whole variable domain, filled in from reference TRBV7-9 and TRBJ2-3, reads DTGVSQNPRHKITKRGQNVTFRCDPISEHNRLYWYRQTLGQGPEFLTYFQNEAQLEKSRLLSDRFSAERPKGSFSTLEIQRTEQGDSAMYLCASSLDSNTDTQYFGPGTRLTVL.

The chain couples TRBV7-2 to TRBJ2-3; 8 bases agree with TRBD2. The germline V gene encodes CDR1 SGHTA and CDR2 FQGNSA. V trimming: 1 base; J trimming: 4 bases; junction bases outside the gene matches: 13. The length of the CDR3 is 18 residues. The CDR3 region is CASSLVGGGTSYPDTQYF. As DNA, the CDR3 is TGTGCCAGCAGCTTAGTTGGCGGGGGGACCAGCTACCCAGATACGCAGTATTTT. Combining the CDR3 with reference TRBV7-2 and TRBJ2-3 gives the whole variable domain GAGVSQSPSNKVTEKGKDVELRCDPISGHTALYWYRQSLGQGLEFLIYFQGNSAPDKSGLPSDRFSAERTGGSVSTLTIQRTQQEDSAVYLCASSLVGGGTSYPDTQYFGPGTRLTVL.

The gene calls are TRBV7-9 and TRBJ2-2; the match to TRBD1 covers 7 bases. CDR1 SEHNR and CDR2 FQNEAQ come from the germline V gene (reference sequence). CDR3 size: 15 residues. The V gene end was trimmed by 6 bases and the J gene end by 0 bases; junction bases not matched to a gene: 4. The CDR3 sequence is CASSYQGANTGELFF. CDR3 DNA sequence: TGTGCCAGCAGTTATCAGGGGGCGAACACCGGGGAGCTGTTTTTT.

V gene TRBV19 combines with J gene TRBJ2-5; 7 bases fit TRBD1. The CDR3 contains 16 residues. CDR1 and CDR2 (germline): LNHDA, SQIVND (reference sequence). The V segment lost 2 bases and the J segment 2 bases; nucleotides outside the gene matches: 8. DNA for the CDR3: TGTGCCAGTAGTATATCTAGGACAGGTCGGCAAGAGACCCAGTACTTC. Its translation is CASSISRTGRQETQYF.

The chain recombines TRBV12-2 with TRBJ2-4; TRBD1 was called by the table and not checked on the DNA. TRBV12-2 is annotated as a pseudogene. The length of the CDR3 is 15 residues. The CDR3 nucleotides are TGTGCAAGTCGCTTAGTGACAGGAGGAGAAAACATTCAGTACTTC. Amino acids: CASRLVTGGENIQYF.